A single sample is the source of the 10 T cell receptor beta chains below, sequenced in a study of blood T cells in healthy people across ages. A sample-barcoded 5' primer and a J-beta primer mix were used in a second PCR of roughly 6 to 11 cycles. In TCRdb, the 5' RACE reads were re-called with MiXCR into one record per CDR3 protein. Of more than 800,000 distinct CDR3 sequences listed, 45% are singletons. The specimen sequenced was blood. These receptors originate from a woman aged 60-70 years in good health.

As for this clonotype: Relative to the germline gene, one junction end is altered; a read error may explain this. The chain employs TRBV10-3 and TRBJ2-1; TRBD2 matches 13 bases. The CDR3 sequence is 17 residues long. Germline V gives CDR1 ENHRY, CDR2 SYGVKD. In DNA form, the CDR3 reads TGTGCCGTCAGTGAGTTTTTAGGGACTAGCGGGACAGGTGGGCAGTTCTTC. Translation gives CAVSEFLGTSGTGGQFF.

The table lists this clonotype with a few counts. The gene calls are TRBV5-1 and TRBJ2-7; TRBD2 matches 7 bases. Per germline, CDR1 SGHRS and CDR2 YFSETQ. This CDR3 has 18 amino acids. V shed 2 bases, J shed 3 bases, and the junction held 17 bases outside the gene matches. DNA of the CDR3: TGCGCCAGCAGCTTAGGACACCTAGCGGCAATGAGTGGCTACGAGCAGTACTTC. This encodes CASSLGHLAAMSGYEQYF.

Remarks on this clonotype: Possible read error: a much larger clone is one base away. The J gene is TRBJ2-6, the V gene TRBV12-3 or TRBV12-4; the D gene is possibly TRBD1 (5 bases). The CDR3 runs 16 residues. This CDR3 is CASSERLSSGANALTF. In nucleotides, the CDR3 is TGTGCCAGCAGTGAAAGACTGAGCTCTGGGGCCAACGCCCTGACTTTC.

CDR3 coding DNA: TGTGCCAGCAGCTGGGACAGGTGTTCGTACGAGCAGTACTTC. Translation gives CASSWDRCSYEQYF. The chain uses TRBV7-8 and TRBJ2-7; 8 bases agree with TRBD1. The CDR3 totals 14 residues. V lost 4 bases, J lost 4 bases, and 6 bases stayed unmatched. Germline-derived CDR1 and CDR2 are SGHVS and FQNEAQ.

V gene TRBV5-1 combines with J gene TRBJ2-3; D gene uncertain. V was pared by 3 bases and J by 0 bases, with 11 bases between. The CDR3 sequence is 15 residues long. CDR1 and CDR2 from the germline V gene are SGHRS and YFSETQ. CDR3 region: CASSSLGASTDTQYF. For the CDR3, the DNA is TGCGCCAGCAGCTCCTTAGGTGCTAGCACAGATACGCAGTATTTT.

V is TRBV5-6 and J is TRBJ1-4; 10 positions agree with TRBD1. In germline, CDR1 is SGHDT, CDR2 YYEEEE. Germline trimming cut 2 bases from V and 5 bases from J; bases unmatched to any gene: 3. The CDR3 spans 15 residues. For the CDR3, the DNA is TGTGCCAGCAGCTTTGTGGGACAGGGGAATGAAAAACTGTTTTTT. It specifies CASSFVGQGNEKLFF.

The rearrangement uses TRBV5-6 and TRBJ2-7; D is undetermined. The CDR3 has 12 residues. The V end was cut by 4 bases, the J end by 6 bases, with 11 bases between. Per the germline V gene, CDR1 is SGHDT and CDR2 is YYEEEE. As DNA, the CDR3 is TGTGCCAGCAGCCCCTCAGTCTGCGAGCAGTACTTC. Its translation is CASSPSVCEQYF.

Ten or more counts support this clonotype. The chain uses TRBV12-3 or TRBV12-4 and TRBJ2-3; D gene ambiguous. The CDR3 extends over 11 amino acids. Trimming removed 6 bases from V and 1 base from J, with 2 bases in between. The DNA for the CDR3 is TGTGCCAGCAGACGCACAGATACGCAGTATTTT. This gives the protein CASRRTDTQYF.

This chain joins TRBV20-1 and TRBJ2-7; 7 nucleotides agree with TRBD1. The DNA end favors TRBJ2-5, so the J call may be wrong. The CDR3 is 16 residues long. Germline-derived CDR1 and CDR2 are DFQATT and SNEGSKA (reference sequence). The chain's CDR3 is CSARPVQGLRGETQYF. CDR3 nucleotide sequence: TGCAGTGCTAGACCGGTACAGGGGCTCCGAGGAGAGACCCAGTACTTC.

This clonotype occurred a few times. This chain links TRBV27 with TRBJ2-3; 9 bases agree with TRBD2. This CDR3 spans 14 amino acids. Germline loops: CDR1 MNHEY, CDR2 SMNVEV (reference sequence). After removal of 8 bases from V and 2 bases from J, the junction contained 5 bases not matched to a gene. This chain's CDR3 is CASQLAGLTDTQYF. As DNA, the CDR3 is TGTGCCAGCCAACTAGCGGGCCTCACAGATACGCAGTATTTT.